This T cell receptor beta chain was recovered during a study of PD-L1 blockade in urothelial cancer. Study-wide context: Patients started atezolizumab in the mid-2010s, 1,200 mg intravenously every 3 weeks.

The method was immunoSEQ multiplex PCR; TCRdb's version includes in-frame clones alone and lacks a portion of them. The sample lists approximately 94,000 clones, around 86% seen once, with 2% in the top ten. CDR1 and CDR2 (germline): SNHLY, FYNNEI. The CDR3 covers 16 residues. V was clipped by 3 bases and J by 0 bases, with 12 bases between them. The time point is: pretreatment peripheral blood. The clonotype originates from a man aged 55-75 years with urothelial cancer. The rearrangement links TRBV2 to TRBJ2-1; unclear D gene. Sequenced here: PBMCs, sampled around atezolizumab (anti-PD-L1) treatment. The CDR3 region has the DNA TGTGCCAGCAGTGACCCTGACTGGTACTCCTACAATGAGCAGTTCTTC. Amino acid sequence: CASSDPDWYSYNEQFF.